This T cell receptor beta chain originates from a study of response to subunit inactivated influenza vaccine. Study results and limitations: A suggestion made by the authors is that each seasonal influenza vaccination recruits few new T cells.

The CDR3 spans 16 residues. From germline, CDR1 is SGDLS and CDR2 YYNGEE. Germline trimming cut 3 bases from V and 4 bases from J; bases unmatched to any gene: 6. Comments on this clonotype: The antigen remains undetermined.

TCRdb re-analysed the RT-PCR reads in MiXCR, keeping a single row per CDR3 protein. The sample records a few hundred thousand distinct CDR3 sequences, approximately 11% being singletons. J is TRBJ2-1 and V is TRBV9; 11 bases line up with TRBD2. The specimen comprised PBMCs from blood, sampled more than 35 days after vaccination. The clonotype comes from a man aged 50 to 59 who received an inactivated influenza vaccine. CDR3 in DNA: TGTGCCAGCAGCGCCGAGGGGACTAGCGGATACAATGAGCAGTTCTTC. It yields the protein CASSAEGTSGYNEQFF.